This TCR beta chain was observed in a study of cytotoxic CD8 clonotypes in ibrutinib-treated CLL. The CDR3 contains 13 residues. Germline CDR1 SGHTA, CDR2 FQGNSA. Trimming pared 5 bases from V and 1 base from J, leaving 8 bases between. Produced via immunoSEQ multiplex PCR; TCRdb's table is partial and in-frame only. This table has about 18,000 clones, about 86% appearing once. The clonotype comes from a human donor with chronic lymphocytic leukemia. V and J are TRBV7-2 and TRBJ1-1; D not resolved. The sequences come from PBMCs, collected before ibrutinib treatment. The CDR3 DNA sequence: TGTGCCAGCAGCCCGCCTAGGAACACTGAAGCTTTCTTT. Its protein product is CASSPPRNTEAFF.